Below, 19 T cell receptor beta chains from the same sample are listed, as sequenced in a study of blood T cell repertoires in COVID-19. Using immunoSEQ multiplex PCR, the repertoire was profiled, and TCRdb retains in-frame clones only, with some absent. The table lists hundreds of thousands of clones, approximately 88% of them singletons. Specimen: peripheral blood. The receptors were gathered from a woman in her twenties or thirties who had recovered from COVID-19.

In this sample, this clone turned up once. Written as DNA, the CDR3 is TGTGCCAGCAGCTCCGGGATGAAGGATACGCAGTATTTT. It codes for CASSSGMKDTQYF. J is TRBJ2-3 and V is TRBV7-2, with TRBD2 as a possible D gene (5 bases). The CDR3 totals 13 residues. The germline CDR1 and CDR2 sequences are SGHTA and FQGNSA. Trimming pared 4 bases from V and 6 bases from J, leaving 11 bases between.

The chain couples TRBV12-3 or TRBV12-4 to TRBJ1-5, with TRBD1 matching over 9 bases. V shed 6 bases, J shed 7 bases, and the junction held 4 bases outside the gene matches. The length of the CDR3 is 13 residues. CDR3 in DNA: TGTGCCAGCAGGGACAGGGGAGGGCAGCCCCAGCATTTT. This translates into CASRDRGGQPQHF.

The chain uses TRBV5-4 and TRBJ2-7; 10 bases map to TRBD2. The V and J ends lost 4 bases and 7 bases, in that order; junction bases with no gene match: 11. CDR3 length equals 15 residues. Germline V lookup: CDR1 SGHNT, CDR2 YYREEE (reference sequence). The CDR3 sequence: CASSLPLAGGGEQYF. In DNA form, the CDR3 reads TGTGCCAGCAGCCTCCCGTTAGCGGGGGGAGGGGAGCAGTACTTC. The variable domain in full, with the rest retrieved from reference TRBV5-4 and TRBJ2-7, is ETGVTQSPTHLIKTRGQQVTLRCSSQSGHNTVSWYQQALGQGPQFIFQYYREEENGRGNFPPRFSGLQFPNYSSELNVNALELDDSALYLCASSLPLAGGGEQYFGPGTRLTVT.

The genes are TRBV4-3 and TRBJ1-2; TRBD1 matches at 7 bases. V was pared by 0 bases and J by 2 bases, with 6 bases of the junction left unmatched. CDR3 length: 16 residues. From germline, CDR1 is LGHNA and CDR2 YSLEER. The CDR3: CASSQDGTARNYGYTF. The CDR3 coding sequence is TGCGCCAGCAGCCAAGACGGGACAGCTCGAAACTATGGCTACACCTTC.

V is TRBV28 and J is TRBJ2-7; maybe TRBD1 (5 bases). The V end was cut by 3 bases, the J end by 5 bases, with 8 bases between. This CDR3 has 12 residues. CDR1 is MDHEN, CDR2 SYDVKM, per germline. The CDR3 here is CASSFVGDEQYF. The CDR3 region has the DNA TGTGCCAGCAGTTTTGTAGGGGACGAGCAGTACTTC.

V usage is TRBV6-2 or TRBV6-3 and J usage is TRBJ2-3; the match to TRBD2 covers 10 bases. The CDR3 is 16 amino acids. Germline trimming cut 5 bases from V and 3 bases from J; bases unmatched to any gene: 8. Germline V gene lookup returns CDR1 MNHEY and CDR2 SVGEGT. CDR3 amino acids: CASSGERGGRTDTQYF. The CDR3 nucleotides are TGTGCCAGCAGTGGCGAGCGGGGGGGCCGGACAGATACGCAGTATTTT.

The chain joins TRBV20-1 to TRBJ2-3; a possible D gene is TRBD2 (5 bases). Germline lookup yields CDR1 DFQATT and CDR2 SNEGSKA (reference sequence). CDR3 length: 11 residues. V lost 6 bases to trimming and J lost 8 bases, with 12 bases between them. The CDR3 DNA follows: TGCAGTGCCTTCAGCGGAGGTACGCAGTATTTT. Translated: CSAFSGGTQYF.

This clone was detected only once. The chain uses TRBV5-1 and TRBJ1-6, with TRBD1 matching over 7 bases. CDR1 is SGHRS, CDR2 YFSETQ, per germline. With 2 bases clipped from V and 8 bases from J, the junction kept 10 bases outside the gene matches. CDR3 length: 16 amino acids. The CDR3: CASSFTGTASDSPLHF. The CDR3 coding sequence is TGCGCCAGCAGCTTTACCGGGACAGCAAGCGATTCACCCCTCCACTTT.

This chain connects TRBV2 to TRBJ2-6, with D tentatively TRBD1 (6 bases). V was clipped by 5 bases and J by 0 bases, with 14 bases between them. This CDR3 spans 17 amino acids. CDR1 is SNHLY and CDR2 is FYNNEI in the germline V gene. DNA of the CDR3: TGTGCCAGCAGTCTAGGACAGAGACTCTCTGGGGCCAACGTCCTGACTTTC. Its translation is CASSLGQRLSGANVLTF.

The V and J genes are TRBV7-5 and TRBJ1-2. TRBV7-5 is tagged as a pseudogene. The CDR3 is 15 amino acids. The CDR3 reads CARSLDSEPQKGYTF. As DNA, the CDR3 is TGTGCCAGAAGCTTAGATAGCGAGCCCCAGAAAGGCTACACCTTC.

The CDR3 sequence is CASSFGLAGYSYNEQFF. CDR3 DNA: TGTGCCAGCAGCTTCGGACTAGCGGGCTACTCCTACAATGAGCAGTTCTTC. The J gene is TRBJ2-1, the V gene TRBV7-2, with 11 bases fitting TRBD2. CDR3 length: 17 residues. Trimming cost V 3 bases and J 0 bases; bases outside gene matches: 4. The V gene's germline CDR1 is SGHTA and CDR2 FQGNSA.

The genes are TRBV29-1 and TRBJ2-5; D ambiguous. The CDR3 contains 10 residues. The germline CDR1 and CDR2 sequences are SQVTM and ANQGSEA. Trimming took off 4 bases at V and 5 bases at J, with 5 bases between the two ends. CDR3 amino acids: CSVALETQYF. The DNA of the CDR3 is TGCAGCGTTGCTTTGGAGACCCAGTACTTC. The full variable domain, its missing parts supplied by reference TRBV29-1 and TRBJ2-5, is SAVISQKPSRDICQRGTSLTIQCQVDSQVTMMFWYRQQPGQSLTLIATANQGSEATYESGFVIDKFPISRPNLTFSTLTVSNMSPEDSSIYLCSVALETQYFGPGTRLLVL.

This clone was found once. The V call is TRBV28, the J call TRBJ1-5; TRBD1 matches 10 bases. Germline CDR1 MDHEN, CDR2 SYDVKM. Trimming took 7 bases from V and 6 from J; bases not matched to a gene: 9. CDR3 length: 15 residues. The CDR3 here is CASNNHGQGGQPQHF. The CDR3, as DNA: TGTGCCAGCAACAACCATGGACAGGGGGGTCAGCCCCAGCATTTT. Together with reference TRBV28 and TRBJ1-5, the CDR3 gives the full variable domain: DVKVTQSSRYLVKRTGEKVFLECVQDMDHENMFWYRQDPGLGLRLIYFSYDVKMKEKGDIPEGYSVSREKKERFSLILESASTNQTSMYLCASNNHGQGGQPQHFGDGTRLSIL.

The chain recombines TRBV5-1 with TRBJ2-6; D unclear. Trimming stripped 5 bases from V and 0 bases from J, with 6 bases between. Germline CDR1 is SGHRS and CDR2 is YFSETQ. The CDR3 extends over 14 amino acids. The CDR3: CASRRDSGANVLTF. Written as DNA, the CDR3 is TGCGCCAGCAGGAGAGACTCTGGGGCCAACGTCCTGACTTTC.

This clone has a single count. The CDR3 protein is CASRNGGLEYF. The CDR3 bases are TGTGCCAGCAGAAATGGAGGATTGGAGTACTTC. The chain uses TRBV2 and TRBJ2-7; a weak D match, TRBD2 (5 bases). This CDR3 contains 11 residues. Germline assignment: CDR1 SNHLY and CDR2 FYNNEI. The ends were cut back, 6 bases at V and 11 bases at J, with 14 bases in the middle.

The V and J genes are TRBV6-1 and TRBJ2-7, with D perhaps TRBD2 (7 bases). The CDR3 has 13 residues. Germline V CDR1 and CDR2: MNHNS, SASEGT. Trimming took 1 base from V and 8 from J, leaving 12 bases between them. The CDR3 region is CASSEEGGLKQYF. DNA of the CDR3: TGTGCCAGCAGTGAAGAGGGGGGGCTCAAGCAGTACTTC.

This chain links TRBV19 with TRBJ2-7; 7 bases fit TRBD1. The CDR3 covers 13 residues. Unmatched junction bases numbered 4, after V lost 5 bases and J lost 3 bases. Germline V gene lookup returns CDR1 LNHDA and CDR2 SQIVND (reference sequence). The CDR3 DNA sequence: TGTGCCAGTAGTCTCCGGACAGGCTACGAGCAGTACTTC. It yields the protein CASSLRTGYEQYF.

The chain is built from TRBV7-2 and TRBJ2-7; D possibly corresponds to TRBD2 (5 bases). The CDR3 sequence is 17 residues long. V shed 3 bases and J shed 4 bases, with 22 bases lying between them. Germline V gene data show CDR1 as SGHTA and CDR2 as FQGNSA. The CDR3 DNA reads TGTGCCAGCAGCTTCGGAGGTAGTTCGCGCGGAGGTTACGAGCAGTACTTC. Protein product: CASSFGGSSRGGYEQYF.

This chain connects TRBV10-1 to TRBJ2-1; possibly TRBD1 for D (5 bases). Germline V gene lookup returns CDR1 WNHNN and CDR2 SYGVQD (reference sequence). V lost 3 bases, J lost 7 bases, and 7 bases lay in between. This CDR3 is 12 amino acids long. CDR3 coding DNA: TGCGCCAGCAGTGACAGGGCGAATGAGCAGTTCTTC. Translation gives CASSDRANEQFF.